This note documents a single T cell receptor beta chain sequence. V lost 0 bases, J lost 4 bases, and 3 bases stayed unmatched. The length of the CDR3 is 14 residues. The germline V gene encodes CDR1 SGHNT and CDR2 YYREEE (reference sequence). The sample is drawn from a study of blood T cell repertoires in COVID-19. Study-level information: Sites in the United States, Italy and Spain provided acute and convalescent COVID-19 samples.

As processed by the authors: By means of reference gene primer amplification, nucleated cell counts were estimated. Sequencing was performed with immunoSEQ multiplex PCR; in TCRdb, only in-frame clones are kept and a portion is missing. V and J calls and clone size come straight from that table; D and trimming were deduced from the DNA. The repertoire holds 90,000 to 100,000 clones, with about 85% as singletons. Input material: peripheral blood. The chain uses TRBV5-4 and TRBJ2-7, with 8 bases identical to TRBD1. This clonotype originated in a man older than 75 with acute or convalescent COVID-19. CDR3 in DNA: TGTGCCAGCAGCTTGGACCAGGGGGCTTACGAGCAGTACTTC. Translation: CASSLDQGAYEQYF. Using reference TRBV5-4 and TRBJ2-7 for the parts outside the CDR3, the full variable domain is ETGVTQSPTHLIKTRGQQVTLRCSSQSGHNTVSWYQQALGQGPQFIFQYYREEENGRGNFPPRFSGLQFPNYSSELNVNALELDDSALYLCASSLDQGAYEQYFGPGTRLTVT.